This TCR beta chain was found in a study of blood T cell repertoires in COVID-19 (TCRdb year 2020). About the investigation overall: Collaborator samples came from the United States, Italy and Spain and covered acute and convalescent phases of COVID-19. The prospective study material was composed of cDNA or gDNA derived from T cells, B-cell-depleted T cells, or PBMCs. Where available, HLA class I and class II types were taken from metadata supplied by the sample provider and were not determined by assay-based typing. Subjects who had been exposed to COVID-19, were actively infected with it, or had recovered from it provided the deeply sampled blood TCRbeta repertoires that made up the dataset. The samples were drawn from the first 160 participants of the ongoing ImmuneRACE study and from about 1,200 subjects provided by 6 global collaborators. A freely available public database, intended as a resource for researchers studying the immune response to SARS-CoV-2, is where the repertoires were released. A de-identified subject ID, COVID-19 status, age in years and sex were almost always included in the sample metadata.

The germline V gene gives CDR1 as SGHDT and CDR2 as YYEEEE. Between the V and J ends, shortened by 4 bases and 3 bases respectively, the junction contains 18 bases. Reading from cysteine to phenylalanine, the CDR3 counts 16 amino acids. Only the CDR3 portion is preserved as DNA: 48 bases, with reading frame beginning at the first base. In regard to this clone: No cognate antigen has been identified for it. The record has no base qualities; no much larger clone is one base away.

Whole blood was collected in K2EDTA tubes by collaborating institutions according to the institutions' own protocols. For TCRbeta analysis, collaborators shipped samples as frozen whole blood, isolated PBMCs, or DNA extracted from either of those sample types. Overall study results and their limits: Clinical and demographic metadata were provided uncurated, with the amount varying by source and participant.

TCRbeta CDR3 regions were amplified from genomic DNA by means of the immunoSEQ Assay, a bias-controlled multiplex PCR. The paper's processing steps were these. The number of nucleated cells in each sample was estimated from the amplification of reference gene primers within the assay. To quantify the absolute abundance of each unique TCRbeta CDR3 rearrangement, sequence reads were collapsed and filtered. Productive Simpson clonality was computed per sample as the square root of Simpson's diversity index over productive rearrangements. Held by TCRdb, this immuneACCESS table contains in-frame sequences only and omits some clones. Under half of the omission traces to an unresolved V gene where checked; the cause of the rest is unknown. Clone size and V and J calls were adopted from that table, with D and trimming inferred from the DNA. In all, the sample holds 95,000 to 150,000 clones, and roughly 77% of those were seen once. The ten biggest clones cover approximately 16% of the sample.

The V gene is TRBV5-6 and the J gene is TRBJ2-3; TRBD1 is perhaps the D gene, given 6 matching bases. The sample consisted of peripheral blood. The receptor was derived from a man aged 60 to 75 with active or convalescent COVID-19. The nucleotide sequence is TGTGCCAGCAGCCCCTTGGCTAGCACAGGGACAGATACGCAGTATTTT. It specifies CASSPLASTGTDTQYF.